This T cell receptor (beta chain) comes out of a study of T cells after posttransplantation cyclophosphamide. Study-level findings and limits: Later blood repertoires were often dominated by clones from the donor CD8+ memory compartment. TRB overlap between skin or GI tissue T cells and blood was limited.

This clone has ten or more counts. Its antigen remains unknown. Measured with immunoSEQ multiplex PCR; TCRdb has only the in-frame clones, and not every one. The sample has almost 35,000 clones, none seen only once. The CDR3 runs 15 residues. Germline values: CDR1 SGHAT, CDR2 FQNNGV. V shed 5 bases and J shed 8 bases, with 18 bases lying between them. The source material was PBMCs. The genes are TRBV11-2 and TRBJ1-4, with D perhaps matching TRBD1 (5 bases). This clonotype was sampled from a woman aged 45-60 years in good health and a related stem cell transplant donor. The CDR3 DNA follows: TGTGCCAGCAGCAACGGGGGGAACGGGTGGGAAAAACTGTTTTTT. It specifies CASSNGGNGWEKLFF.